This TCR beta chain was observed in a study of vaccination effects on CD4 cells after COVID-19. Study-wide background: Cultures used 2 million to 2.5 million PBMC per well, around 9 IU/ml IL-2 and 10 ug/ml peptides. Study observations and caveats: Convalescents' post-vaccine spike-reactive clones were mainly new, vaccine-induced. Infection- and vaccine-induced clones contracted markedly late after vaccination.

The CDR3 spans 21 residues. Looked up from germline, CDR1 is SGHDN and CDR2 is FVKESK. V lost 2 bases, J lost 3 bases, and 28 bases lay in between. Turning to this clone: Its cognate antigen is unknown.

Libraries were prepared by immunoSEQ multiplex PCR; TCRdb keeps only in-frame clonotypes and omits some of them. Among around 50,000 clones, over 60% were seen once, and the ten largest hold 5.4%. An approximately ten-day culture period preceded the isolation of CD4+ T cells. By PCR, the person was confirmed to have had SARS-CoV-2 infection between March and December 2020. The participants, recipients of two vaccine doses, got either BNT162b2 or mRNA-1273. Fresh IL-2-containing medium replaced half the medium on days 3 and 7. The rearrangement joins TRBV14 to TRBJ2-2; the D call may be TRBD1 or TRBD2 (6 bases each). The specimen was CD4+ T cells from PBMCs cultured without peptide, collected after COVID-19 vaccination. The TCR sequence derives from a human donor who had a prior SARS-CoV-2 infection. Here the CDR3 DNA reads TGTGCCAGCAGCCAAATCTACCCCGGGGGCAGTCAAAAGGGGGACACCGGGGAGCTGTTTTTT. Translating it yields CASSQIYPGGSQKGDTGELFF. Drawing the rest from reference TRBV14 and TRBJ2-2, the complete variable domain is EAGVTQFPSHSVIEKGQTVTLRCDPISGHDNLYWYRRVMGKEIKFLLHFVKESKQDESGMPNNRFLAERTGGTYSTLKVQPAELEDSGVYFCASSQIYPGGSQKGDTGELFFGEGSRLTVL.